This TCR beta chain appears in the sequencing data of a study of human T cells and chemical hapten exposure. TCRdb re-derived calls from the RACE reads in MiXCR, one entry per CDR3 protein. The sample lists more than 95,000 distinct CDR3 sequences; 9.5% to 13% were seen once. Stated time point: patch test 1, 2 weeks after DPC sensitization. Treatment here: therapeutic diphenylcyclopropenone sensitization with weekly scalp DPC. This receptor was identified in a woman in her forties or fifties with alopecia areata. Some clones in this sample may be carry-over from other donors' samples. The sequences come from whole blood, collected in connection with sensitization to the hapten diphenylcyclopropenone (DPC).

Written as DNA, the CDR3 is TGCAGCGTTGGATCAGGGGCGGAGCAGTACTTC. Translated: CSVGSGAEQYF. V gene TRBV29-1 combines with J gene TRBJ2-7; D is perhaps TRBD1 (6 bases). This CDR3 is built from 11 residues. Germline CDR1 is SQVTM and CDR2 is ANQGSEA. The ends were cut back, 4 bases at V and 7 bases at J, with 11 bases in the middle.